The entry below describes one T cell receptor (beta chain). The method was immunoSEQ multiplex PCR; TCRdb's version includes in-frame clones alone and lacks a portion of them. The sample includes approximately 100,000 clones, 94% of them seen just once. These data are taken from a study of T cell changes during pregnancy in multiple sclerosis. V lost 3 bases, J lost 2 bases, and 3 bases stayed unmatched. Looked up from germline, CDR1 is LNHNV and CDR2 is YYDKDF (reference sequence). The CDR3 has 15 residues. The gene calls are TRBV15 and TRBJ2-1, with 8 bases that match TRBD2. Sequencing used peripheral blood, obtained in the third trimester of pregnancy. This sequence originates from a female donor with multiple sclerosis, enrolled in a pregnancy study. CDR3 sequence reads: CATSSRAGAYNEQFF. CDR3 nucleotide sequence: TGTGCCACCAGCAGCCGAGCGGGGGCCTACAATGAGCAGTTCTTC.